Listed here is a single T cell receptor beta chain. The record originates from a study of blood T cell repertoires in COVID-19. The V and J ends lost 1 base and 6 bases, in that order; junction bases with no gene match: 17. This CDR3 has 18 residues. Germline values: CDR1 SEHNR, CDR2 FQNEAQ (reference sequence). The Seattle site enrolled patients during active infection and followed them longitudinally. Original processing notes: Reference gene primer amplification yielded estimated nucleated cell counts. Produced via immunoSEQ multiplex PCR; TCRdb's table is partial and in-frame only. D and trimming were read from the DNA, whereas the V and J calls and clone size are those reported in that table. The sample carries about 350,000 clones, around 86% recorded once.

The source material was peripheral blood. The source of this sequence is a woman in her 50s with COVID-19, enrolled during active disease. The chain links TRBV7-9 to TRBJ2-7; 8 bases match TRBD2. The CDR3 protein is CASSLDVRASGRQLEQYF. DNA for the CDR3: TGTGCCAGCAGCTTAGATGTCAGGGCTAGCGGGCGACAGCTCGAGCAGTACTTC.